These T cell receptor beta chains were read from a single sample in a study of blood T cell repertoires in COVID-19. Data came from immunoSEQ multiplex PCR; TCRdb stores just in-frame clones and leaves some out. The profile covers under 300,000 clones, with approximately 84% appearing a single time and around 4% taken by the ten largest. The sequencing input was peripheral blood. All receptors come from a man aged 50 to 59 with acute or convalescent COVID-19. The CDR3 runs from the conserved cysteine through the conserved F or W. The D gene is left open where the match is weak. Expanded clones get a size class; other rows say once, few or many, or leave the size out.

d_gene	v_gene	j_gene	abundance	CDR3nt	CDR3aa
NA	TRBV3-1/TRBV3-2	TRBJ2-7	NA	TGTGCCAGCAGCCCGTTCGAGATCAACGAGCAGTACTTC	CASSPFEINEQYF
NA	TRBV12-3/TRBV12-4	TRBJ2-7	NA	TGTGCCAGCAGAAACGGGCGGGACGAGCAGTACTTC	CASRNGRDEQYF
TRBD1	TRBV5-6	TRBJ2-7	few	TGTGCCAGCAGCAGACGGGACAGGGGGCAGTACTTC	CASSRRDRGQYF
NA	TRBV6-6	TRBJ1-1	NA	TGTGCCAGCAGTTCAGGGTGGGGCACTGAAGCTTTCTTT	CASSSGWGTEAFF
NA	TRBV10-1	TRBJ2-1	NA	TGCGCCAGCAGTGACCCAGCGGACAATGAGCAGTTCTTC	CASSDPADNEQFF
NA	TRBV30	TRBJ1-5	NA	TGTGCCTGGAAGGGCACAGGGCCCGGTCATCAGCCCCAGCATTTT	CAWKGTGPGHQPQHF
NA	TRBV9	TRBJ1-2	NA	TGTGCCAGCAGCGCCAGCTGGGGCCATGGCTACACCTTC	CASSASWGHGYTF
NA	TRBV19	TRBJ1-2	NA	TGTGCCAGTAGTATAAGTACAGAGTATGGCTACACCTTC	CASSISTEYGYTF
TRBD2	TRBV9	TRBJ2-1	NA	TGTGCCAGCAGGGCGGGAGCTTCCTACAATGAGCAGTTCTTC	CASRAGASYNEQFF
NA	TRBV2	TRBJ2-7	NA	TGTGCCAGCAGTGGTGTTGGCACCTACGAGCAGTACTTC	CASSGVGTYEQYF
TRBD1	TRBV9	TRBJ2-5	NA	TGTGCCAGCAGCACCAGTCCCGGGACAGGAATAGAGACCCAGTACTTC	CASSTSPGTGIETQYF
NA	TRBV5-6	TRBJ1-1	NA	TGTGCCAGCAGCCTGGACACATGGAACACTGAAGCTTTCTTT	CASSLDTWNTEAFF
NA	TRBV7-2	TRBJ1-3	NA	TGTGCCAGCAGCTTAGGAGGGTCGGCTGGAAACACCATATATTTT	CASSLGGSAGNTIYF
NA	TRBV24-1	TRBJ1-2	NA	TGTGCCACCAGTGACCGAACTGTAGAGTCTAACTATGGCTACACCTTC	CATSDRTVESNYGYTF